This TCR beta chain was retrieved from a study of blood T cell repertoires in COVID-19. Measured with immunoSEQ multiplex PCR; TCRdb has only the in-frame clones, and not every one. The table includes 100,000 to 150,000 clones, around 85% detected once. The ends lost 1 base at V and 3 bases at J; junction bases unmatched: 9. The CDR3 has 17 amino acids. Looked up from germline, CDR1 is SGHDN and CDR2 is FVKESK. This TCR came from a woman older than 75 with COVID-19, enrolled during active disease. The chain recombines TRBV14 with TRBJ2-7; 10 bases are shared with TRBD2. Sequencing was carried out using peripheral blood. Here the CDR3 DNA reads TGTGCCAGCAGCCAAGGGGCCATAGCGGGAGGCAACTACGAGCAGTACTTC. Protein: CASSQGAIAGGNYEQYF.